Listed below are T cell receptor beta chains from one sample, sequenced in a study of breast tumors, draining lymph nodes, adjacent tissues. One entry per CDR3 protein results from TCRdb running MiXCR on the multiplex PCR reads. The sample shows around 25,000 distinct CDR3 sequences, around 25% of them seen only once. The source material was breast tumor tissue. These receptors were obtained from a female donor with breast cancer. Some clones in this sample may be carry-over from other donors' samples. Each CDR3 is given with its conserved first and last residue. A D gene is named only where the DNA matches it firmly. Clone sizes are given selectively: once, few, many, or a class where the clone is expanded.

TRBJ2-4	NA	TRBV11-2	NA	CASSPGVAKNIQYF	TGTGCCAGCAGCCCAGGGGTAGCCAAAAACATTCAGTACTTC
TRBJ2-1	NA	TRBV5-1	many	CASSAGTQGNEQFF	TGCGCCAGCAGCGCCGGGACTCAAGGGAATGAGCAGTTCTTC
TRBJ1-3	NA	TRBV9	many	CASSPGASGNTIYF	TGTGCCAGCAGCCCAGGGGCCTCTGGAAACACCATATATTTT
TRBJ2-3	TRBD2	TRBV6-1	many	CASITGGGGGDTQYF	TGTGCCAGCATCACCGGCGGGGGAGGTGGAGATACGCAGTATTTT
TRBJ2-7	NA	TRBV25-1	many	CASSEPGAMTYEQYF	TGTGCCAGCAGTGAACCGGGGGCGATGACCTACGAGCAGTACTTC
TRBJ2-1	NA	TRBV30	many	CAWFSGSSYNEQFF	TGTGCCTGGTTTAGCGGTAGCTCCTACAATGAGCAGTTCTTC
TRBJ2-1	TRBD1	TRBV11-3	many	CASSYRDRTSGEQFF	TGTGCCAGCAGCTACCGGGACAGGACATCGGGTGAGCAGTTCTTC
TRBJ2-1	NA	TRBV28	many	CASSLHLLAPRNEQFF	TGTGCCAGCAGTTTACATTTACTAGCCCCTCGCAATGAGCAGTTCTTC
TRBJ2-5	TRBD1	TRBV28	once	CASSLNRQGKTQYF	TGTGCCAGCAGTCTGAACCGACAGGGGAAGACCCAGTACTTC
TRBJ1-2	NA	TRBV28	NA	CASRPRFIGSNYGYTF	TGTGCCAGCAGGCCTCGTTTTATAGGGTCGAACTATGGCTACACCTTC
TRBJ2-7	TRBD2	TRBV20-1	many	CSSTSGDSGDEQYF	TGCAGTAGCACTAGCGGGGACTCCGGGGACGAGCAGTACTTC
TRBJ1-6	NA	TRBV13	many	CASSSALEYSPLHF	TGTGCCAGCAGCTCGGCCCTAGAATATTCACCCCTCCACTTT
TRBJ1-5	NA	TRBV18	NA	CASSPPTGFGNQPQHF	TGTGCCAGCTCACCACCGACTGGGTTTGGTAATCAGCCCCAGCATTTT
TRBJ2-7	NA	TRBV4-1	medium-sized	CASSQDYPGSSYEQYF	TGCGCCAGCAGCCAAGATTATCCAGGGAGTTCCTACGAGCAGTACTTC
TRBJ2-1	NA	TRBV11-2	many	CASSSNMGARRSNEQFF	TGTGCCAGCAGCTCCAATATGGGGGCTCGTCGGAGCAATGAGCAGTTCTTC
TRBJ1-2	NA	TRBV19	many	CASRPGHLNYGYTF	TGTGCCAGTAGACCGGGACACCTTAACTATGGCTACACCTTC
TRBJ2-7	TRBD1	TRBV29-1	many	CSVIGTAPSYEQYF	TGCAGCGTTATAGGGACAGCCCCGTCCTACGAGCAGTACTTC
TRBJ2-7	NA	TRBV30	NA	CAWLRPGNYEQYF	TGTGCCTGGCTCCGCCCTGGAAACTACGAGCAGTACTTC
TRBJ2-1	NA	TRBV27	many	CASSAGATSGEQFF	TGTGCCAGCAGCGCCGGGGCTACGTCGGGGGAGCAGTTCTTC
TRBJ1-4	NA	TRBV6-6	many	CASSYSSPRGAKLFF	TGTGCCAGCAGTTACTCGTCACCCAGGGGAGCAAAACTGTTTTTT
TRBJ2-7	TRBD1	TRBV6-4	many	CASNRDRDGYEQYF	TGTGCCAGCAACCGGGACAGGGATGGGTACGAGCAGTACTTC
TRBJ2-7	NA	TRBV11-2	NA	CASSYLTSRLRDGPYEQYF	TGTGCCAGCTCATACCTTACTTCGAGGTTAAGGGACGGTCCCTACGAGCAGTACTTC
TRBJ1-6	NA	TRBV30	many	CAWSVLYWSSYNSPLHF	TGTGCCTGGAGTGTTTTGTACTGGAGCTCCTATAATTCACCCCTCCACTTT
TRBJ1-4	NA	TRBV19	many	CASSIGGTEGEKLFF	TGTGCCAGTAGTATTGGCGGGACTGAGGGTGAAAAACTGTTTTTT
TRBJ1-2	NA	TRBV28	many	CASSLGGTFRGGGYTF	TGTGCCAGCAGTTTAGGAGGGACCTTTCGGGGAGGTGGCTACACCTTC
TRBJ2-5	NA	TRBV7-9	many	CASRAGAGTVETQYF	TGTGCCAGCAGAGCGGGAGCGGGGACAGTAGAGACCCAGTACTTC
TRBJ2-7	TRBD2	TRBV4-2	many	CASSQTSVSYEQYF	TGTGCCAGCAGCCAGACTAGCGTCTCCTACGAGCAGTACTTC
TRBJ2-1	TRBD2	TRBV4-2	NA	CASSQEGSGGYEQFF	TGTGCCAGCAGCCAAGAAGGTAGCGGGGGCTATGAGCAATTCTTC
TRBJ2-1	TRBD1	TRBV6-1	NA	CANSDLDRGVISYNEQFF	TGTGCCAACAGTGATTTGGACAGGGGGGTTATCTCCTACAATGAGCAGTTCTTC
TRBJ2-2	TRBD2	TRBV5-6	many	CASSYPSSGRNTGELFF	TGTGCCAGCAGCTACCCCTCTAGCGGGAGGAACACCGGGGAGCTGTTTTTT
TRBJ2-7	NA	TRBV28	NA	CASSREDEQYF	TGTGCCAGCAGCCGGGAAGACGAGCAGTACTTC
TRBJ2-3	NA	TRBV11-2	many	CASSLGLQGDTQYF	TGTGCCAGCAGCCTCGGACTCCAGGGAGATACGCAGTATTTT
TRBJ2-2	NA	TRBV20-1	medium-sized	CSAPRGGPGTGELFF	TGCAGTGCTCCCCGAGGAGGGCCTGGGACCGGGGAGCTGTTTTTT
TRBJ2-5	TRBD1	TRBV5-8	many	CASSDLGQGQKTQYF	TGTGCCAGCAGCGATCTCGGACAGGGGCAGAAGACCCAGTACTTC
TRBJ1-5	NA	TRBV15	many	CATSRDLGPGNQPQHF	TGTGCCACCAGCAGAGATCTCGGGCCAGGAAATCAGCCCCAGCATTTT
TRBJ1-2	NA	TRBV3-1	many	CASSPPVDFGYTF	TGTGCCAGCAGCCCACCGGTCGACTTTGGCTACACCTTC
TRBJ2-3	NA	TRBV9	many	CASSRSVGSGSTDTQYF	TGTGCCAGCAGCCGAAGTGTAGGTAGCGGCAGCACAGATACGCAGTATTTT
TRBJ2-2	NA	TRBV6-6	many	CASSYSRRAGTGELFF	TGTGCCAGCAGTTACTCTAGGAGAGCAGGGACCGGGGAGCTGTTTTTT
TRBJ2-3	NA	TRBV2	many	CASSDVRGTQTQYF	TGTGCCAGCAGTGACGTTAGAGGAACGCAAACGCAGTATTTT
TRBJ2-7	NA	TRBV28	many	CASSQYGRGSRGQYF	TGTGCCAGCAGCCAATACGGACGGGGCTCTCGGGGGCAGTACTTC
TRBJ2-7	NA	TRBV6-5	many	CASSYTSGDYEQYF	TGTGCCAGCAGTTACACTTCCGGGGACTACGAGCAGTACTTC
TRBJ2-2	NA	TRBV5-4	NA	CASSPRGPGELFF	TGTGCCAGCAGCCCCCGGGGGCCCGGGGAGCTGTTTTTT
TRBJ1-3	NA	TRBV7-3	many	CASSLGPGNTIYF	TGTGCCAGCAGCTTGGGTCCTGGAAACACCATATATTTT
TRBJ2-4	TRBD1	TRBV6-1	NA	CASSKFKGQGKNIQYF	TGTGCCAGCAGTAAGTTCAAGGGACAGGGGAAAAACATTCAGTACTTC
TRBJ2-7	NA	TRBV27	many	CASSYGQSYEQYF	TGTGCCAGCAGTTATGGACAGAGCTACGAGCAGTACTTC
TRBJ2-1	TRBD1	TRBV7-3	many	CASSATGGLDNEQFF	TGTGCCAGCAGCGCCACAGGGGGCTTGGACAATGAGCAGTTCTTC
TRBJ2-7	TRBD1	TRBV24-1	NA	CATSDPGTGSYEQYF	TGTGCCACCAGTGACCCCGGGACAGGTTCCTACGAGCAGTACTTC
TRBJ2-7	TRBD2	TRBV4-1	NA	CASSQGPRTGGSYEQYF	TGCGCCAGCAGCCAAGGTCCCCGGACGGGAGGCTCCTACGAGCAGTACTTC
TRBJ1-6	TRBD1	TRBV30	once	CAWESGGRNSPLHF	TGTGCCTGGGAGTCAGGGGGCAGAAATTCACCCCTCCACTTT
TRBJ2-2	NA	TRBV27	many	CASSWTPVTGELFF	TGTGCCAGCAGTTGGACGCCAGTGACCGGGGAGCTGTTTTTT
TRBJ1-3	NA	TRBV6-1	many	CASSVSAFSGNTIYF	TGTGCCAGCAGTGTCAGCGCGTTCTCTGGAAACACCATATATTTT
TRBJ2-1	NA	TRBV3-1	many	CASSQASLSYNEQFF	TGTGCCAGCAGCCAAGCTTCGCTCTCCTACAATGAGCAGTTCTTC
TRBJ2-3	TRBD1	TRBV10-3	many	CSPLAQGFSDRGTDTQYF	TGTTCTCCCTTGGCACAGGGATTCTCGGACAGGGGCACAGATACGCAGTATTTT
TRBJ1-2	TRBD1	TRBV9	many	CASSVQRQGRQGYTF	TGTGCCAGCAGCGTGCAGCGACAGGGTAGACAAGGCTACACCTTC
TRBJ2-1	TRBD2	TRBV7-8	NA	CASSSGGPGNEQFF	TGTGCCAGCAGCTCGGGGGGGCCGGGCAATGAGCAGTTCTTC
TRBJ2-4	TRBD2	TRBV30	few	CAWSVGGAKNIQYF	TGTGCCTGGAGTGTCGGGGGGGCCAAAAACATTCAGTACTTC
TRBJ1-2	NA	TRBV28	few	CASSLFWAGGHYGYTF	TGTGCCAGCAGTTTATTTTGGGCGGGGGGGCACTATGGCTACACCTTC
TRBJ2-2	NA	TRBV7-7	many	CASSDLGNTGELFF	TGTGCTAGCAGCGACCTAGGGAACACCGGGGAGCTGTTTTTT
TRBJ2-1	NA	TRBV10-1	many	CDSSDGAPGRNEQFF	TGCGACAGCAGTGACGGGGCGCCAGGGAGGAATGAGCAGTTCTTC